The clone carrying this T cell receptor beta chain was seen only a few times. This specimen belongs to a study of beta chain features in type 1 diabetes. The length of the CDR3 is 14 residues. V was clipped by 0 bases and J by 0 bases, with 5 bases between them. The germline V gene has CDR1 SGDLS and CDR2 YYNGEE. Purity (above 95%) was reached by all sorted populations. Expressed TCRB transcripts were sequenced because the isolated RNA had all been reverse transcribed beforehand. Method: immunoSEQ multiplex PCR; TCRdb's copy keeps in-frame clones and lacks some. The sample has under 450,000 clones; around 14% are singletons.

This TCR was sampled from a man between 25 and 39 years old in good health. The chain links TRBV9 to TRBJ2-3; no reliable D call. The source material was naive CD4+ T cells from blood. The CDR3 protein is CASSVGRSTDTQYF. The CDR3 DNA follows: TGTGCCAGCAGCGTAGGGCGGAGCACAGATACGCAGTATTTT.